This TCR beta chain was captured in a study of blood T cell repertoires in COVID-19. Produced via immunoSEQ multiplex PCR; TCRdb's table is partial and in-frame only. The sample shows 210,000 or so clones, approximately 80% of them seen only once. Looked up from germline, CDR1 is LGHDT and CDR2 is YNNKEL (reference sequence). With 4 bases removed from V and 2 bases from J, the gap between germline ends came to 11 bases. CDR3 size: 15 residues. The V and J genes are TRBV3-1 (or the pseudogene TRBV3-2) and TRBJ2-2, with D maybe TRBD2 (6 bases). Sequenced: peripheral blood. The TCR was taken from an elderly woman with acute or convalescent COVID-19. CDR3 residues: CASSPSDLNTGELFF. In DNA, the CDR3 is TGTGCCAGCAGCCCTAGCGACCTAAACACCGGGGAGCTGTTTTTT.